These 9 T cell receptor beta chains originate from one sample sequenced in a study of metastatic and nonmetastatic thyroid tumors. From the PCR reads, TCRdb re-called clones with MiXCR. This table holds around 26,000 clones, approximately 22% found once. Patients had received no treatment of any kind before thyroid surgery. The sequenced sample consisted of adjacent normal tissue. The source is a female donor with papillary thyroid cancer or a benign thyroid nodule (not recorded which). Some clones in this sample may be carry-over from other donors' samples.

The CDR3 is CATSGDRTMNTEAFF. Written as DNA, the CDR3 is TGTGCCACCAGCGGTGACAGAACCATGAACACTGAAGCTTTCTTT. The J gene is TRBJ1-1, the V gene TRBV15; D may be TRBD1 (5 bases). The CDR3 has 15 amino acids. V lost 5 bases to trimming and J lost 0 bases, with 13 bases between them. CDR1 is LNHNV, CDR2 YYDKDF, per germline (reference sequence).

This rearrangement joins TRBV5-4 to TRBJ2-3; D is unresolved. V lost 3 bases, J lost 4 bases, and 12 bases lay in between. This CDR3 comprises 14 residues. Germline V gene sequence: CDR1 SGHNT, CDR2 YYREEE (reference sequence). The CDR3 nucleotides read TGTGCCAGCAGCTACCTGTTAGGAGCAGATACGCAGTATTTT. The encoded protein is CASSYLLGADTQYF.

This clone was found many times. V gene TRBV20-1 combines with J gene TRBJ1-1; tentative D call: TRBD1 (5 bases). V was cut by 2 bases and J by 6 bases, with 10 bases left in between. This CDR3 has 12 residues. Germline CDR1 DFQATT, CDR2 SNEGSKA (reference sequence). The CDR3 DNA is TGCAGTGCTAGATACGACAGTCCTGAAGCTTTCTTT. Translating it yields CSARYDSPEAFF.

The V call is TRBV5-4, the J call TRBJ1-1; a weak D match, TRBD1 (6 bases). With 4 bases removed from V and 1 base from J, the gap between germline ends came to 14 bases. Germline V lookup: CDR1 SGHNT, CDR2 YYREEE (reference sequence). The CDR3 has 15 residues. The CDR3 loop is CASSRDTRTNTEAFF. The CDR3 DNA reads as TGTGCCAGCAGCCGGGACACGAGGACGAACACTGAAGCTTTCTTT.

This chain uses TRBV2 with TRBJ1-2; TRBD1 might be the D (5 bases). V lost 6 bases and J 8 bases, leaving 13 bases between the germline ends. This CDR3 spans 12 amino acids. Germline CDR1 SNHLY, CDR2 FYNNEI. Here the CDR3 DNA reads TGTGCCAGCAGGGGGAGGGGATACGGCTACACCTTC. It is translated as CASRGRGYGYTF.

The rearrangement joins TRBV19 to TRBJ2-2; 12 bases fit TRBD2. Trimming cost V 5 bases and J 6 bases; bases outside gene matches: 10. CDR3 length: 17 amino acids. Germline V gene lookup returns CDR1 LNHDA and CDR2 SQIVND (reference sequence). The chain's CDR3 is CASSFPSGGGLAGELFF. The CDR3, as DNA: TGTGCCAGTAGTTTCCCTAGCGGGGGGGGCTTAGCCGGGGAGCTGTTTTTT. Variable domain in full (rest from reference TRBV19 and TRBJ2-2): DGGITQSPKYLFRKEGQNVTLSCEQNLNHDAMYWYRQDPGQGLRLIYYSQIVNDFQKGDIAEGYSVSREKKESFPLTVTSAQKNPTAFYLCASSFPSGGGLAGELFFGEGSRLTVL.

The gene calls are TRBV11-1 and TRBJ1-4; possible D gene TRBD1, 5 bases. CDR3 length equals 20 residues. CDR1 is SGHAT, CDR2 FQDESV, per germline (reference sequence). V was clipped by 2 bases and J by 5 bases, with 27 bases between them. CDR3 sequence reads: CASSLSPLGRLPLKNEKLFF. In nucleotides, the CDR3 is TGTGCCAGCAGCTTATCCCCACTGGGACGCTTACCCCTCAAAAATGAAAAACTGTTTTTT.

This clone has more than one count but fewer than ten. With a much larger clone just one base away, this may be a read error. Other DNA sequences from this sample encode an identical CDR3 as well. V and J are TRBV29-1 and TRBJ2-3, with D perhaps assigned TRBD1 or TRBD2 (5 bases each). V lost 7 bases, J lost 3 bases, and 14 bases lay in between. The CDR3 runs to 13 residues. Looked up from germline, CDR1 is SQVTM and CDR2 is ANQGSEA. CDR3 nucleotides: TGCAGCGCACGGGGTGGGGGAACAGATACGCAGTATTTT. Amino acid sequence: CSARGGGTDTQYF.

Within the sample, this clone is medium-sized. The rearrangement uses TRBV6-5 and TRBJ2-1; no clear D. Germline V gene sequence: CDR1 MNHEY, CDR2 SVGAGI. CDR3 size: 17 residues. The ends were cut back, 0 bases at V and 0 bases at J, with 12 bases in the middle. CDR3 bases: TGTGCCAGCAGTTACTCGAGGACCACGACCTCCTACAATGAGCAGTTCTTC. It yields the protein CASSYSRTTTSYNEQFF.